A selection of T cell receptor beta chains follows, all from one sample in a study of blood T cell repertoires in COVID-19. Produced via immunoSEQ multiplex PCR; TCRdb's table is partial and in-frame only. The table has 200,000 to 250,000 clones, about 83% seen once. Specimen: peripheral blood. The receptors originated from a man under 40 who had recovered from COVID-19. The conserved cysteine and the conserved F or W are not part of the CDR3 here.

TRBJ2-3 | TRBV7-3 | ASSPRFTDTQY
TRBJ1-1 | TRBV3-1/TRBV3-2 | ASSQGTGNTEAF
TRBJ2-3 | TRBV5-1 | ASSLAEVTDTQY
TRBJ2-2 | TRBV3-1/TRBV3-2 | ASSQNRGRDTGELF
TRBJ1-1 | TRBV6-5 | ASLRFGGTEAF
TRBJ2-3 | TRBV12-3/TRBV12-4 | ASSLLGADTQY
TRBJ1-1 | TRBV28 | ASSLPGASTEAF
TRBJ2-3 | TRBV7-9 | ASSLQRYGSTDTQY
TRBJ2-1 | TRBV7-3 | ASSLRASGYNEQF
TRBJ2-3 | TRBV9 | ASSYSTDTQY
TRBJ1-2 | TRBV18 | ASSPPSGGTFYGYT
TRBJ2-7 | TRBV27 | ASSLRLRATPRWSYEQY
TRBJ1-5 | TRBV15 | ATSRDWEGSNQPQH
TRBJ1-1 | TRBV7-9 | ASSPRDRGRGMAF
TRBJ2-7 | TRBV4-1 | ASSQELAGNEQY
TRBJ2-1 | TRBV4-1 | ASSQEGQGVGEQF
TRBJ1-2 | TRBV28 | ASRQSAGAFYGYT
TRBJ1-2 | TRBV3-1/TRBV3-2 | ASSQLGTGNYGYT
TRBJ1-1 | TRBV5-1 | ASSPGQGNTEAF
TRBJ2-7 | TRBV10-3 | AISESGQGANEQY
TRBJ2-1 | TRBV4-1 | ASRFALDRPV
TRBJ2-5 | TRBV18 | ASSTGVYQETQY